The 16 T cell receptor beta chains given below trace back to one sample, sequenced in a study of blood T cell repertoires in COVID-19. Produced via immunoSEQ multiplex PCR; TCRdb's table is partial and in-frame only. This sample carries 50,000 or so clones, 80% to 85% of them seen once, and the ten largest clones take approximately 7.4%. Sample: peripheral blood. The receptors stem from a man in his 60s with active COVID-19.

This sequence joins TRBV4-1 and TRBJ1-1; tentative D call: TRBD1 (5 bases). Germline CDR1 reads MGHRA; CDR2 reads YSYEKL. The CDR3 runs 16 residues. With 0 bases removed from V and 2 bases from J, the gap between germline ends came to 13 bases. The DNA of the CDR3 is TGCGCCAGCAGCCAAGATGGTCAGGGCTCTAACACTGAAGCTTTCTTT. It is translated as CASSQDGQGSNTEAFF.

CDR3 protein: CASSPGTVRQPQHF. The CDR3 DNA sequence: TGTGCCAGCAGCCCCGGGACAGTGAGGCAGCCCCAGCATTTT. The chain joins TRBV6-5 to TRBJ1-5; 7 bases are a match to TRBD1. The CDR3 spans 14 residues. V was clipped by 6 bases and J by 7 bases; unmatched bases: 9. Germline CDR1 MNHEY, CDR2 SVGAGI.

In the case of this clone: Other DNA sequences from this sample encode an identical CDR3 as well. The chain uses TRBV24-1 and TRBJ2-7, with 7 positions matching TRBD1. This CDR3 is built from 15 residues. CDR1 is KGHDR and CDR2 is SFDVKD in the germline V gene. The J segment lost 2 bases and the V segment lost 3 bases, leaving 6 bases of the junction unmatched. The CDR3 DNA is TGTGCCACCAGTGATCCTAGGGACAGAACCTACGAGCAGTACTTC. Its protein product is CATSDPRDRTYEQYF.

V is TRBV5-8 and J is TRBJ2-6; 8 bases map to TRBD1. With V trimmed by 7 bases and J by 0 bases, 9 bases remained unmatched. The CDR3 has 17 amino acids. CDR1 and CDR2 from the germline V gene are SGHTS and YDEGEE. The DNA for the CDR3 is TGTGCCAGCCGCAAGGACAGGGCTGCCTCTGGGGCCAACGTCCTGACTTTC. Protein: CASRKDRAASGANVLTF.

The J gene is TRBJ2-7, the V gene TRBV28; 11 positions agree with TRBD2. Germline CDR1 MDHEN, CDR2 SYDVKM. The CDR3 covers 15 residues. The V gene end was trimmed by 7 bases and the J gene end by 5 bases; junction bases not matched to a gene: 10. The CDR3 DNA is TGTGCCAGCATTCCCAGTGGGACTAGCGGCCACGAGCAGTACTTC. This codes for CASIPSGTSGHEQYF.

The genes are TRBV9 and TRBJ2-3; D remains ambiguous. In germline, CDR1 is SGDLS, CDR2 YYNGEE. The V end was cut by 0 bases, the J end by 3 bases, with 11 bases between. The CDR3 spans 15 residues. For the CDR3, the DNA is TGTGCCAGCAGCGTAGACCGGAGCTGGACAGATACGCAGTATTTT. Its protein product is CASSVDRSWTDTQYF.

The J gene is TRBJ2-3, the V gene TRBV25-1, with D perhaps matching TRBD1 (6 bases). Trimming removed 6 bases from V and 1 base from J, with 14 bases in between. Germline V lookup: CDR1 MGHDK, CDR2 SYGVNS. CDR3 length equals 15 residues. The CDR3 here is CASRPGDLRTDTQYF. DNA of the CDR3: TGTGCCAGCAGACCAGGGGATCTACGCACAGATACGCAGTATTTT.

The V call is TRBV28, the J call TRBJ2-5; 15 nucleotides line up with TRBD2. Trimming took 5 bases from V and 2 from J; bases not matched to a gene: 12. The CDR3 runs to 19 residues. Germline V gene lookup returns CDR1 MDHEN and CDR2 SYDVKM. The CDR3 sequence is CASSRRGLAGGGAQETQYF. The CDR3 DNA follows: TGTGCCAGCAGTCGGAGGGGACTAGCGGGAGGTGGGGCGCAAGAGACCCAGTACTTC.

The V call is TRBV30, the J call TRBJ1-2; D is ambiguous. Deletions cut 5 bases from V and 5 bases from J, with 9 bases between. CDR1 GTSNPN and CDR2 SVGIG come from the germline V gene (reference sequence). CDR3 size: 11 residues. DNA of the CDR3: TGTGCCTGGTATACGGGGTATGGCTACACCTTC. Its translation: CAWYTGYGYTF.

The V call is TRBV24-1, the J call TRBJ2-1, with 7 bases fitting TRBD2. With 7 bases clipped from V and 2 bases from J, the junction kept 1 base outside the gene matches. The CDR3 spans 13 residues. Germline-derived CDR1 and CDR2 are KGHDR and SFDVKD. This chain's CDR3 is CATRSGAYNEQFF. As DNA, the CDR3 is TGTGCCACCAGGAGCGGGGCCTACAATGAGCAGTTCTTC.

This chain links TRBV5-5 with TRBJ1-6; D might be TRBD1 (5 bases). Per germline, CDR1 SGHKS and CDR2 YYEKEE (reference sequence). The CDR3 has 16 residues. V lost 0 bases and J 1 base, leaving 8 bases between the germline ends. The CDR3 nucleotides are TGTGCCAGCAGCTTGGGGACACTGTCCTATAATTCACCCCTCCACTTT. Its protein is CASSLGTLSYNSPLHF.

V gene TRBV2 combines with J gene TRBJ2-7, with 8 bases lining up with TRBD2. Germline CDR1 and CDR2: SNHLY and FYNNEI. The junction had 10 bases not matched to a gene; V was cut back by 6 bases and J by 3 bases. The CDR3 loop spans 15 amino acids. The CDR3 nucleotides read TGTGCCAGCAGGCGGACTAGCCTCATTCTCTACGAGCAGTACTTC. Translating it yields CASRRTSLILYEQYF.

As DNA, the CDR3 is TGCGCCAGCAGCCTTGACAGCCCCAATCAGCCCCAGCATTTT. This encodes CASSLDSPNQPQHF. The chain recombines TRBV5-1 with TRBJ1-5, with a possible D match to TRBD1 (5 bases). Germline-derived CDR1 and CDR2 are SGHRS and YFSETQ. V was shortened by 4 bases and J by 3 bases, with 11 bases between the two germline ends. The CDR3 length is 14 residues.

The chain links TRBV12-3 or TRBV12-4 to TRBJ2-7; TRBD1 is a possible D gene (6 bases). V lost 6 bases and J lost 0, with 9 bases in between. The CDR3 contains 13 residues. The CDR3 coding sequence is TGTGCCAGCAGAAACAGGGCCTCCTACGAGCAGTACTTC. This translates into CASRNRASYEQYF.

The chain joins TRBV5-8 to TRBJ2-7; 7 bases are shared with TRBD1. The CDR3 length is 14 residues. The germline CDR1 and CDR2 sequences are SGHTS and YDEGEE. J lost 2 bases, V lost 4 bases, and 6 bases had no gene match. The chain's CDR3 is CASSPGTDTYEQYF. Here the CDR3 DNA reads TGTGCCAGCAGCCCCGGGACAGATACCTACGAGCAGTACTTC.

The J gene is TRBJ2-2, the V gene TRBV7-9; D perhaps matches TRBD1 (6 bases). V lost 7 bases, J lost 3 bases, and 12 bases lay in between. The CDR3 extends over 14 amino acids. The germline V gene encodes CDR1 SEHNR and CDR2 FQNEAQ (reference sequence). DNA of the CDR3: TGTGCCAGCACTCTACAGGGAGACACCGGGGAGCTGTTTTTT. It specifies CASTLQGDTGELFF. Full variable domain (rest looked up from reference TRBV7-9 and TRBJ2-2): DTGVSQNPRHKITKRGQNVTFRCDPISEHNRLYWYRQTLGQGPEFLTYFQNEAQLEKSRLLSDRFSAERPKGSFSTLEIQRTEQGDSAMYLCASTLQGDTGELFFGEGSRLTVL.